The 9 T cell receptor beta chains reported below all come from one sample, sequenced in a study of blood T cell repertoires in COVID-19. Assay: immunoSEQ multiplex PCR; the TCRdb copy retains only in-frame clones and omits some. In the table there are around 30,000 clones, roughly 73% of which are singletons. The material sequenced was peripheral blood. The origin of the receptors is a man at least 80 years old with active or convalescent COVID-19.

This clone was found once. The chain joins TRBV7-9 to TRBJ1-4; D not resolved. Per the germline V gene, CDR1 is SEHNR and CDR2 is FQNEAQ (reference sequence). The CDR3 totals 17 residues. Trimming left V 5 bases short and J 0 bases short, with 16 bases between. The CDR3 coding sequence is TGTGCCAGCAGCAAAAGCCGAACAGAAGCAACTAATGAAAAACTGTTTTTT. This encodes CASSKSRTEATNEKLFF.

The chain links TRBV28 to TRBJ2-7; the D gene is possibly TRBD2 (6 bases). This CDR3 comprises 14 residues. Trimming removed 2 bases from V and 2 bases from J, with 10 bases in between. The V gene's germline CDR1 is MDHEN and CDR2 SYDVKM. In DNA form, the CDR3 reads TGTGCCAGCAGTTTAGGGACGGGAGCCTACGAGCAGTACTTC. It translates to CASSLGTGAYEQYF.

The chain has TRBV7-3 and TRBJ2-1; TRBD2 is a possible D gene (6 bases). The length of the CDR3 is 18 residues. Trimming removed 2 bases at V and 4 bases at J, with 21 bases between. Per germline, CDR1 SGHTA and CDR2 FQGTGA. The CDR3 DNA reads TGTGCCAGCAGCTTACCCCTACGCGGCGGAGGGAAATACAATGAGCAGTTCTTC. This translates into CASSLPLRGGGKYNEQFF.

This clone occurred once. The V gene is TRBV5-1, the J gene TRBJ1-2; maybe TRBD1 (6 bases). The CDR3 covers 15 residues. CDR1 SGHRS and CDR2 YFSETQ come from the germline V gene. Trimming removed 4 bases from V and 4 bases from J, with 17 bases in between. CDR3 sequence: CASSLEGRGSYGYTF. CDR3 DNA sequence: TGCGCCAGCAGCCTAGAAGGAAGGGGGAGCTATGGCTACACCTTC. The entire variable domain, with the rest obtained from reference TRBV5-1 and TRBJ1-2, is as follows: KAGVTQTPRYLIKTRGQQVTLSCSPISGHRSVSWYQQTPGQGLQFLFEYFSETQRNKGNFPGRFSGRQFSNSRSEMNVSTLELGDSALYLCASSLEGRGSYGYTFGSGTRLTVV.

The rearrangement joins TRBV18 to TRBJ1-3; D unresolved. CDR3 length: 15 residues. Germline CDR1 reads KGHSH; CDR2 reads LQKENI. With 2 bases removed from V and 0 bases from J, the gap between germline ends came to 8 bases. In nucleotides, the CDR3 is TGTGCCAGCTCACCAGAGGCCCTCTCTGGAAACACCATATATTTT. The encoded protein is CASSPEALSGNTIYF.

The rearrangement links TRBV30 to TRBJ2-1; the D gene is possibly TRBD1 (6 bases). Trimming cost V 2 bases and J 7 bases, with 18 bases left between them. CDR1 and CDR2 (germline): GTSNPN, SVGIG (reference sequence). The CDR3 is 15 amino acids. The CDR3 nucleotides read TGTGCCTGGAGTAAGGACAGAGCGATTTCGAATGAGCAGTTCTTC. Amino acid sequence: CAWSKDRAISNEQFF.

The chain's CDR3 is CSAGKTSYEQYF. The CDR3 DNA is TGCAGCGCCGGGAAGACCTCCTACGAGCAGTACTTC. V gene TRBV29-1 combines with J gene TRBJ2-7, with a weak D call TRBD2 (5 bases). The germline V and J ends were trimmed by 7 bases and 0 bases, with 10 bases remaining between them. Germline CDR1 is SQVTM and CDR2 is ANQGSEA. This CDR3 comprises 12 residues.

The V call is TRBV2, the J call TRBJ1-2; 8 bases fit TRBD1. CDR1 and CDR2 from the germline V gene are SNHLY and FYNNEI. CDR3 size: 14 residues. V was clipped by 4 bases and J by 7 bases; unmatched bases: 8. CDR3 nucleotide sequence: TGTGCCAGCAGTGTCCCAGGGGGCTTCTCTGGCTACACCTTC. It specifies CASSVPGGFSGYTF.

The rearrangement uses TRBV29-1 and TRBJ2-5; tentatively, D is TRBD1 (5 bases). The CDR3 extends over 12 amino acids. CDR1 and CDR2 from the germline V gene are SQVTM and ANQGSEA. The germline V and J ends were trimmed by 8 bases and 4 bases, with 14 bases remaining between them. This CDR3 reads CSCRAGRETQYF. The CDR3 bases are TGCAGCTGCCGGGCAGGGCGAGAGACCCAGTACTTC.